Sequencing of this T cell receptor (beta chain) was carried out in a study of spatial heterogeneity in lung cancer. About this clonotype: Its antigen remains unidentified.

TCR cDNA molecules each carried a unique molecular identifier. TCRdb used MiXCR to reprocess the 5' RACE reads, holding one entry per CDR3 protein. The table has about 7,100 distinct CDR3 sequences, 5% to 6.5% seen once. Germline assignment: CDR1 SEHNR and CDR2 FQNEAQ (reference sequence). CDR3 length equals 14 residues. Trimming stripped 6 bases from V and 0 bases from J, with 10 bases between. Time point of the sample: sample taken at primary tumor resection. Sequencing of whole RNA from tumor, nontumor lung or frozen PBMC involved no sorting. Samples were donated by 72 untreated early-stage non-small cell lung cancer patients. Study-level results: Ubiquitous expanded tumor TCRs showed up in blood more at resection than follow-up.

The chain employs TRBV7-9 and TRBJ2-3, with D perhaps assigned TRBD1 or TRBD2 (5 bases each). The source is a male donor with early-stage non-small cell lung cancer. Sequenced material: PBMCs, taken at surgery. CDR3 in amino acids: CASRGDLSTDTQYF. DNA of the CDR3: TGTGCCAGCAGGGGGGACCTAAGCACAGATACGCAGTATTTT.